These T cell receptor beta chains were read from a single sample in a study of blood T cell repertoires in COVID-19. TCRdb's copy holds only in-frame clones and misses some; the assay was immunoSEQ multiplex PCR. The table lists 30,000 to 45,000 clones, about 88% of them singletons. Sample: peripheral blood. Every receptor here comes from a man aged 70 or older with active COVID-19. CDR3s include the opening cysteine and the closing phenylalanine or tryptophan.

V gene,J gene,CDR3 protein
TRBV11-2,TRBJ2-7,CASSLGPSPYEQYF
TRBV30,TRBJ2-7,CAWSVQAGQPYEQYF
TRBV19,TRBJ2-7,CASSRRGGTGAYEQYF
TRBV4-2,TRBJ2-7,CASSQDPLAGYEQYF
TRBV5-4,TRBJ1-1,CASSPWGRATEAFF
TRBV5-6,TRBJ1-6,CASSTGQGLSSYNSPLHF
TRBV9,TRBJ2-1,CASSVDGGYYNEQFF
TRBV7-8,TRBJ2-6,CASHPSDSRANVLTF
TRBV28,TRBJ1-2,CASSSLGAEGYTF
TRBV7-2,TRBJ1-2,CASSLTGPAGGYTF
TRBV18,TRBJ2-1,CASSPGTSGSTSYNEQFF
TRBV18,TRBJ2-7,CASSPNAGFGEQYF
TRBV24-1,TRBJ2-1,CATRHGTANEQFF
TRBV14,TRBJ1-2,CASSLPGQLYGYTF
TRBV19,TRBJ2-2,CASSTEGTVNTGELFF
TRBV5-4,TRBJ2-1,CASSPRTGDYNEQFF
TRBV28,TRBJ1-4,CASSLWAGAATNEKLFF
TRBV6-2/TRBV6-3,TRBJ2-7,CASSHAPTYEQYF
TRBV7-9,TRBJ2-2,CASSYFGLARTGELFF
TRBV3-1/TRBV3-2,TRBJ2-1,CASSQDGRIHNEQFF
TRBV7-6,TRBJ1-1,CASSQGTVNTEAFF
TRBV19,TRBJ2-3,CASSDPGQGTDTQYF
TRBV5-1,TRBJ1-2,CASSFDQQGYTF
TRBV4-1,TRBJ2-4,CASSLGQAGNIQYF